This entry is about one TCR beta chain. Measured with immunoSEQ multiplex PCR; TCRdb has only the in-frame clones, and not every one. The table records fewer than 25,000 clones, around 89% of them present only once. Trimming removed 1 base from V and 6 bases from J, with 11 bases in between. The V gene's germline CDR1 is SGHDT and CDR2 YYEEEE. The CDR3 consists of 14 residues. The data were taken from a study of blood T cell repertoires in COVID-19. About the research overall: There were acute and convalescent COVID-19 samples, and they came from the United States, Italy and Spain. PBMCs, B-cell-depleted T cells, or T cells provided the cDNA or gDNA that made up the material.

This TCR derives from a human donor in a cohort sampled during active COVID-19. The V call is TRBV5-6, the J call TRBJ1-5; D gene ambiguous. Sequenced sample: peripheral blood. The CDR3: CASSLSGYSQPQHF. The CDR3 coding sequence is TGTGCCAGCAGCTTGTCGGGGTATAGTCAGCCCCAGCATTTT.